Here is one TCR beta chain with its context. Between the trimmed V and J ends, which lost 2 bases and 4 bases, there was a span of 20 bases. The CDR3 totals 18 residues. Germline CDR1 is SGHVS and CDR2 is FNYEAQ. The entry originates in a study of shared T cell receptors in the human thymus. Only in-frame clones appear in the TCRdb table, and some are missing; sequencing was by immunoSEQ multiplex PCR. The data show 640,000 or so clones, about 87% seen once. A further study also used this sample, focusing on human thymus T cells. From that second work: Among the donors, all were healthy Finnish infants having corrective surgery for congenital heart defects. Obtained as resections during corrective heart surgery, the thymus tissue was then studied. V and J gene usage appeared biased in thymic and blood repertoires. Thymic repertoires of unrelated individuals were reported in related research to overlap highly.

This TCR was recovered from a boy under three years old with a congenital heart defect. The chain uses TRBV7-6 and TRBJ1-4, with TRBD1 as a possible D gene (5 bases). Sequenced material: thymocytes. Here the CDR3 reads CASSLLPNRDSLNEKLFF. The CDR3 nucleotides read TGTGCCAGCAGCTTACTACCCAACAGAGACAGCCTTAATGAAAAACTGTTTTTT.